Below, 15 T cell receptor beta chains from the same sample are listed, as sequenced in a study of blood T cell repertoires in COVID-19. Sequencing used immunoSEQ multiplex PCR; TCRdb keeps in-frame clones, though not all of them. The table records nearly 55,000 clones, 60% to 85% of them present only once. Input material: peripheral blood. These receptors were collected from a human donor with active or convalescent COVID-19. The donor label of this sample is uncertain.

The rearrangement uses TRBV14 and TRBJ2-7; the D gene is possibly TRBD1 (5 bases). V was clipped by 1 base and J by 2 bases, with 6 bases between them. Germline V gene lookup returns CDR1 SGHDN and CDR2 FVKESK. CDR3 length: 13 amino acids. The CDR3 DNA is TGTGCCAGCAGCCAAGTGGACACCTACGAGCAGTACTTC. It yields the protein CASSQVDTYEQYF.

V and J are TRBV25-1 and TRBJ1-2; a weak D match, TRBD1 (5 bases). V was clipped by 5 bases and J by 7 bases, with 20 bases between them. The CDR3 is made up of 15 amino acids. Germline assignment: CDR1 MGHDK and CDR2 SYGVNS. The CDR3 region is CASSITGGTSSGYTF. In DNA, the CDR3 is TGTGCCAGCAGTATTACCGGCGGGACGTCCAGTGGCTACACCTTC.

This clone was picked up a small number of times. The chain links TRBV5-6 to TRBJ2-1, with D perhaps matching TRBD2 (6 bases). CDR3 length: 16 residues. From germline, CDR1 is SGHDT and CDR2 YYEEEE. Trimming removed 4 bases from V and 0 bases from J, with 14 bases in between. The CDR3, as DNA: TGTGCCAGCAGCATGGGACTTTCCAGCTCCTACAATGAGCAGTTCTTC. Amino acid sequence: CASSMGLSSSYNEQFF.

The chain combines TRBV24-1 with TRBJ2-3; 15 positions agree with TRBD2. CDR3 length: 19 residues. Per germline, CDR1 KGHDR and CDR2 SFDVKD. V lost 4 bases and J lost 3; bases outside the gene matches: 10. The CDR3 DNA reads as TGTGCCACCAGTGACCGAGGACTAGCGGGAGGGCAAGCGACAGATACGCAGTATTTT. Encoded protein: CATSDRGLAGGQATDTQYF.

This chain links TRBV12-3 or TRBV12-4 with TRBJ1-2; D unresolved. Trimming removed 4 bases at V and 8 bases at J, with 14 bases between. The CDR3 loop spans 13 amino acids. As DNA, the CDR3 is TGTGCCAGCAGTTCTGGGAGCGGCTACGGCTACACCTTC. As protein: CASSSGSGYGYTF.

The CDR3 loop reads CASSPRTGLIYGYTF. As DNA, the CDR3 is TGTGCCAGCAGCCCCCGGACAGGCCTGATCTATGGCTACACCTTC. The J gene is TRBJ1-2, the V gene TRBV25-1, with TRBD1 identical over 7 bases. This CDR3 has 15 amino acids. The germline V gene has CDR1 MGHDK and CDR2 SYGVNS. V was pared by 6 bases and J by 4 bases, with 11 bases of the junction left unmatched.

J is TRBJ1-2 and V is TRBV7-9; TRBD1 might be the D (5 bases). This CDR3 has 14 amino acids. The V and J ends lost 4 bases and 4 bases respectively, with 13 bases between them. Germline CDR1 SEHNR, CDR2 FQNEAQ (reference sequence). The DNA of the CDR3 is TGTGCCAGCAGCTCCCCGGGGGTTGGCTATGGCTACACCTTC. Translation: CASSSPGVGYGYTF.

CDR3 region: CATSDGRLAGLNIQYF. The DNA of the CDR3 is TGTGCCACCAGTGATGGGAGACTAGCGGGCCTGAACATTCAGTACTTC. The chain recombines TRBV24-1 with TRBJ2-4; 10 positions match TRBD2. This CDR3 is built from 16 residues. V was clipped by 3 bases and J by 7 bases; unmatched bases: 8. The germline V gene has CDR1 KGHDR and CDR2 SFDVKD.

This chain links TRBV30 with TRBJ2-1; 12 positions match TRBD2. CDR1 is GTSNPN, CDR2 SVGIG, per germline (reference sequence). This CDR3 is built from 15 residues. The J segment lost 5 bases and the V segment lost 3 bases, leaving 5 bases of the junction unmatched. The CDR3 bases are TGTGCCTGGAGACCGACTAGCGGGAGCGACAATGAGCAGTTCTTC. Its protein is CAWRPTSGSDNEQFF.

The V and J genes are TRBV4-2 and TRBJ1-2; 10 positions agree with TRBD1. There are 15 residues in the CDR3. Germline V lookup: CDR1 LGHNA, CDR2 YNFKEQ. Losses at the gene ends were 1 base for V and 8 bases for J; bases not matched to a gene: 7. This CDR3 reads CASSQVTGGAFGYTF. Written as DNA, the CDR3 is TGTGCCAGCAGCCAAGTGACAGGGGGCGCGTTCGGCTACACCTTC.

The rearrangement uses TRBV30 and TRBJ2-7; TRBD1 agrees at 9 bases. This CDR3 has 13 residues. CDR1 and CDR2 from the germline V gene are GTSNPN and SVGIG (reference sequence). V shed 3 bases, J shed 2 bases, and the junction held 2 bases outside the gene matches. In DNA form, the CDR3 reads TGTGCCTGGAGCCGGGACAGGGCCTACGAGCAGTACTTC. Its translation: CAWSRDRAYEQYF.

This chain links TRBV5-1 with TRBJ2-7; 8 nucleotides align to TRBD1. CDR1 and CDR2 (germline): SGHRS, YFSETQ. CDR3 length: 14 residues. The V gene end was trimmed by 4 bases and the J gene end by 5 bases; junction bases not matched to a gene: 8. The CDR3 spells CASSIWTGLNEQYF. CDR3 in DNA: TGCGCCAGCAGCATCTGGACAGGGCTGAACGAGCAGTACTTC.

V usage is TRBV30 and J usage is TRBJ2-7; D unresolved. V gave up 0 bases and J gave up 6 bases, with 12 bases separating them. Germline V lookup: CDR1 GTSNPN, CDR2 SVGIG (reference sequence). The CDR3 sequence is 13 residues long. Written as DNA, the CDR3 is TGTGCCTGGAGTGTAACCCCCTATTTCGAGCAGTACTTC. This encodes CAWSVTPYFEQYF.

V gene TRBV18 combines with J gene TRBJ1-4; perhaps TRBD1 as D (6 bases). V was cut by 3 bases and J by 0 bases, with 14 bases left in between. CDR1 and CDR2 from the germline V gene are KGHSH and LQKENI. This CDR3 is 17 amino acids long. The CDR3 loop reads CASSPRPTGPTNEKLFF. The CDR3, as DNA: TGTGCCAGCTCACCGCGGCCTACAGGGCCAACTAATGAAAAACTGTTTTTT.

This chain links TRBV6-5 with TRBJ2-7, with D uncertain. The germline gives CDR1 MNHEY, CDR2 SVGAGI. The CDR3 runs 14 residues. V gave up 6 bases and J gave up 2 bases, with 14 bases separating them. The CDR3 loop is CASRDSISTYEQYF. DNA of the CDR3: TGTGCCAGCAGGGATAGCATTTCGACCTACGAGCAGTACTTC.